Listed here are 17 T cell receptor beta chains from one sample, sequenced in a study of cytomegalovirus exposure and HLA in healthy donors. Primers included in the PCR were 60 Vbeta and 13 Jbeta primers. Clones were sequenced by immunoSEQ multiplex PCR, and TCRdb holds only the in-frame ones, with some missing. The profile shows some 160,000 clones, 65% to 80% of them singletons. Source material: PBMCs. All receptors derive from a woman aged 40 to 49 in good health and CMV-seronegative.

V and J are TRBV19 and TRBJ1-5, with 7 bases aligning to TRBD1. The CDR3 runs to 13 residues. Germline CDR1 is LNHDA and CDR2 is SQIVND (reference sequence). Trimming took 8 bases from V and 2 from J; bases not matched to a gene: 3. The CDR3 spells CASGGTGNQPQHF. The CDR3 DNA reads as TGTGCCAGTGGAGGGACAGGCAATCAGCCCCAGCATTTT. Full variable domain (remainder filled in from reference TRBV19 and TRBJ1-5): DGGITQSPKYLFRKEGQNVTLSCEQNLNHDAMYWYRQDPGQGLRLIYYSQIVNDFQKGDIAEGYSVSREKKESFPLTVTSAQKNPTAFYLCASGGTGNQPQHFGDGTRLSIL.

This chain joins TRBV2 and TRBJ1-1; 7 bases fit TRBD1. Trimming took 10 bases from V and 7 from J; bases not matched to a gene: 12. Per germline, CDR1 SNHLY and CDR2 FYNNEI. This CDR3 region has 13 residues. DNA for the CDR3: TGTGCCACCTGGGACAGATTGAAGGGTGAAGCTTTCTTT. This gives the protein CATWDRLKGEAFF.

The chain links TRBV29-1 to TRBJ2-4, with a weak D call TRBD1 (6 bases). V gave up 4 bases and J gave up 8 bases, with 12 bases separating them. Germline V CDR1 and CDR2: SQVTM, ANQGSEA. CDR3 length: 12 residues. The CDR3 DNA reads as TGCAGCGTTGTTCCGGACAGTTACATTCAGTACTTC. It encodes CSVVPDSYIQYF.

J is TRBJ1-5 and V is TRBV18; 10 bases fit TRBD1. V dropped 3 bases and J dropped 2; count of bases not matched to a gene: 4. The CDR3 contains 16 residues. In germline, CDR1 is KGHSH, CDR2 LQKENI. The CDR3: CASSPSTGGGNQPQHF. DNA of the CDR3: TGTGCCAGCTCACCCTCGACAGGGGGCGGCAATCAGCCCCAGCATTTT.

The chain uses TRBV5-1 and TRBJ1-2; 8 bases align to TRBD1. Looked up from germline, CDR1 is SGHRS and CDR2 is YFSETQ. The CDR3 runs to 15 residues. V shed 3 bases and J 5 bases; nucleotides not matched to a gene: 9. The CDR3 loop is CASSSEGTGGYGYTF. DNA for the CDR3: TGCGCCAGCAGCTCCGAGGGTACAGGGGGGTATGGCTACACCTTC.

This sequence joins TRBV10-3 and TRBJ2-1; the match to TRBD1 covers 10 bases. V lost 6 bases and J lost 6; bases outside the gene matches: 8. The CDR3 loop spans 15 amino acids. CDR1 is ENHRY and CDR2 is SYGVKD in the germline V gene. CDR3 DNA sequence: TGTGCCATCAGAGAAGGTTGGACAGGGGGCAATGAGCAGTTCTTC. This sequence encodes CAIREGWTGGNEQFF.

This clone was detected a few times. The rearrangement joins TRBV18 to TRBJ1-1; D gene unclear. Germline V gene sequence: CDR1 KGHSH, CDR2 LQKENI. Deletions cut 4 bases from V and 6 bases from J, with 9 bases between. This CDR3 is 12 amino acids long. The CDR3 DNA reads TGTGCCAGCTCACATGACGAGGCTGAAGCTTTCTTT. Its translation is CASSHDEAEAFF.

This clone was counted a few times. V is TRBV11-2 and J is TRBJ1-1; TRBD1 aligns across 8 bases. This CDR3 spans 15 amino acids. The V gene end was trimmed by 6 bases and the J gene end by 0 bases; junction bases not matched to a gene: 6. Germline V gives CDR1 SGHAT, CDR2 FQNNGV. The chain's CDR3 is CASRADRVMNTEAFF. For the CDR3, the DNA is TGTGCCAGCAGGGCGGACAGGGTCATGAACACTGAAGCTTTCTTT.

Only one count was recorded for this clone. The rearrangement links TRBV28 to TRBJ2-3; TRBD1 matches 11 bases. Germline V CDR1 and CDR2: MDHEN, SYDVKM. The V gene end was trimmed by 6 bases and the J gene end by 6 bases; junction bases not matched to a gene: 8. The CDR3 sequence is 15 residues long. DNA of the CDR3: TGTGCCAGCAGCTCCTGGACAGGGGGCCTGGATACGCAGTATTTT. This encodes CASSSWTGGLDTQYF.

This sequence joins TRBV28 and TRBJ2-7; tentative D call: TRBD1 (6 bases). Trimming cost V 7 bases and J 7 bases, with 20 bases left between them. Per the germline V gene, CDR1 is MDHEN and CDR2 is SYDVKM. The CDR3 runs to 14 residues. Here the CDR3 reads CASIPQGPHGEQYF. In DNA, the CDR3 is TGTGCCAGCATTCCACAGGGTCCCCATGGAGAGCAGTACTTC.

The chain joins TRBV29-1 to TRBJ2-5; possible D gene TRBD2, 6 bases. Trimming cost V 7 bases and J 9 bases, with 21 bases left between them. Germline V gene sequence: CDR1 SQVTM, CDR2 ANQGSEA. The CDR3 extends over 13 amino acids. The DNA for the CDR3 is TGCAGCGCCGGACATCCTGGGGGGAGGCCCCAGTACTTC. Protein sequence: CSAGHPGGRPQYF. The full variable domain, its missing parts supplied by reference TRBV29-1 and TRBJ2-5, is SAVISQKPSRDICQRGTSLTIQCQVDSQVTMMFWYRQQPGQSLTLIATANQGSEATYESGFVIDKFPISRPNLTFSTLTVSNMSPEDSSIYLCSAGHPGGRPQYFGPGTRLLVL.

This clone has a single count. This chain joins TRBV5-1 and TRBJ1-5; D perhaps matches TRBD1 (6 bases). CDR1 SGHRS and CDR2 YFSETQ come from the germline V gene. V shed 1 base and J shed 0 bases, with 11 bases lying between them. The CDR3 is 16 residues long. The CDR3 sequence: CASSLWGGTSNQPQHF. CDR3 DNA: TGCGCCAGCAGCTTGTGGGGGGGCACTAGCAATCAGCCCCAGCATTTT.

The rearrangement uses TRBV7-7 and TRBJ2-3, with TRBD2 identical over 8 bases. Trimming took 3 bases from V and 3 from J; bases not matched to a gene: 5. The CDR3 covers 15 residues. CDR1 SSHAT and CDR2 FNYEAQ come from the germline V gene (reference sequence). The CDR3 nucleotides read TGTGCCAGCAGCTTCTCTCCGGGGGGGACAGATACGCAGTATTTT. It specifies CASSFSPGGTDTQYF.

The V and J genes are TRBV14 and TRBJ2-5; 11 bases are shared with TRBD1. Unmatched junction bases numbered 8, after V lost 4 bases and J lost 4 bases. This CDR3 comprises 16 residues. From germline, CDR1 is SGHDN and CDR2 FVKESK. The CDR3 DNA sequence: TGTGCCAGCAGCCTAAGGACAGGGGGCTATGGAGAGACCCAGTACTTC. This sequence encodes CASSLRTGGYGETQYF.

The chain links TRBV5-1 to TRBJ2-2; 7 nucleotides align to TRBD1. Germline V gives CDR1 SGHRS, CDR2 YFSETQ. The V segment lost 4 bases and the J segment 6 bases; nucleotides outside the gene matches: 9. The CDR3 is 15 residues long. The DNA for the CDR3 is TGCGCCAGCAGCGCGACAGGGCTCGTCTCCGGGGAGCTGTTTTTT. Protein product: CASSATGLVSGELFF.

V and J are TRBV7-8 and TRBJ2-3; TRBD2 matches at 14 bases. This CDR3 has 18 residues. Germline values: CDR1 SGHVS, CDR2 FQNEAQ. V shed 4 bases, J shed 6 bases, and the junction held 12 bases outside the gene matches. This CDR3 reads CASSSAAGLAGGRDTQYF. The CDR3 DNA reads as TGTGCCAGCAGCTCAGCCGCCGGACTAGCGGGGGGACGCGATACGCAGTATTTT.

The table lists this clone with a count of one. This chain uses TRBV25-1 with TRBJ2-7; tentatively, D is TRBD1 (6 bases). CDR1 is MGHDK and CDR2 is SYGVNS in the germline V gene. This CDR3 has 14 amino acids. The V and J ends lost 3 bases and 4 bases respectively, with 13 bases between them. DNA for the CDR3: TGTGCCAGCAGTGACTCCGACAGGTGGTACGAGCAGTACTTC. Amino acid sequence: CASSDSDRWYEQYF.